Listed here are 19 T cell receptor beta chains from one sample, sequenced in a study of blood T cell repertoires in COVID-19. Assay: immunoSEQ multiplex PCR; the TCRdb copy retains only in-frame clones and omits some. The sample yields over 250,000 clones, roughly 91% seen once. The sequenced sample consisted of peripheral blood. Every receptor here comes from a woman aged 40 to 50 who had recovered from COVID-19.

A few counts support this clone. The CDR3, as DNA: TGTGCCAGCGAGGGCCCGAACACCGGGGAGCTGTTTTTT. It encodes CASEGPNTGELFF. The chain is built from TRBV28 and TRBJ2-2; perhaps TRBD2 as D (5 bases). The CDR3 is 13 amino acids. Between the trimmed V and J ends, which lost 8 bases and 0 bases, there was a span of 7 bases. Germline values: CDR1 MDHEN, CDR2 SYDVKM.

This clone was recorded once. This chain uses TRBV24-1 with TRBJ1-5; D remains unclear. V dropped 2 bases and J dropped 6 bases, with 10 bases sitting between them. Germline lookup yields CDR1 KGHDR and CDR2 SFDVKD. This CDR3 spans 14 amino acids. The CDR3 sequence: CATSDSRGTQPQHF. CDR3 DNA sequence: TGTGCCACCAGTGATTCCCGCGGCACTCAGCCCCAGCATTTT.

This clone has a single count. This chain uses TRBV5-5 with TRBJ1-5; D unresolved. The CDR3 is made up of 15 amino acids. From germline, CDR1 is SGHKS and CDR2 YYEKEE (reference sequence). The ends were cut back, 4 bases at V and 2 bases at J, with 13 bases in the middle. In DNA, the CDR3 is TGTGCCAGCAGCCAACGGCCCGGGGGCAATCAGCCCCAGCATTTT. Encoded protein: CASSQRPGGNQPQHF. The full variable domain, its missing parts supplied by reference TRBV5-5 and TRBJ1-5, is DAGVTQSPTHLIKTRGQQVTLRCSPISGHKSVSWYQQVLGQGPQFIFQYYEKEERGRGNFPDRFSARQFPNYSSELNVNALLLGDSALYLCASSQRPGGNQPQHFGDGTRLSIL.

The rearrangement uses TRBV5-1 and TRBJ2-3; D possibly corresponds to TRBD2 (7 bases). V lost 4 bases to trimming and J lost 0 bases, with 21 bases between them. The CDR3 is 18 residues long. The germline gives CDR1 SGHRS, CDR2 YFSETQ. CDR3 DNA: TGCGCCAGCAGCGAGCCCCAAGGACTAGGGGGTAGCACAGATACGCAGTATTTT. Translated, it gives CASSEPQGLGGSTDTQYF.

The sample holds one count of this clone. The chain couples TRBV15 to TRBJ2-5; TRBD2 is a possible D gene (5 bases). V lost 3 bases to trimming and J lost 7 bases, with 18 bases between them. The CDR3 runs to 15 residues. CDR1 is LNHNV, CDR2 YYDKDF, per germline (reference sequence). The CDR3 DNA sequence: TGTGCCACCAGCAGTCCTGGACTGGCTTTGGGGACCCAGTACTTC. Amino acid sequence: CATSSPGLALGTQYF.

The V and J genes are TRBV4-1 and TRBJ2-5; D may be TRBD1 (6 bases). This CDR3 has 15 residues. V shed 2 bases and J shed 2 bases, with 12 bases lying between them. Germline values: CDR1 MGHRA, CDR2 YSYEKL. The CDR3 nucleotides are TGCGCCAGCAGCCAACAGGGGTTACGGCAAGAGACCCAGTACTTC. It yields the protein CASSQQGLRQETQYF.

This clone was seen a single time. V usage is TRBV29-1 and J usage is TRBJ2-1, with a weak D call TRBD2 (7 bases). The CDR3 covers 15 residues. V was clipped by 2 bases and J by 4 bases, with 15 bases between them. Germline V gene data show CDR1 as SQVTM and CDR2 as ANQGSEA. CDR3 in DNA: TGCAGCGTTGAATCCGGGGGGCACGGATACAATGAGCAGTTCTTC. It codes for CSVESGGHGYNEQFF.

This chain uses TRBV11-3 with TRBJ2-2; D possibly corresponds to TRBD2 (5 bases). V shed 3 bases and J shed 7 bases, with 12 bases lying between them. The germline gives CDR1 SGHNT, CDR2 YENEEA. The CDR3 length is 14 residues. The CDR3 sequence is CASSFRLGGGELFF. CDR3 nucleotides: TGTGCCAGCAGCTTCCGTCTCGGAGGCGGGGAGCTGTTTTTT.

V usage is TRBV7-2 and J usage is TRBJ2-7; 8 nucleotides line up with TRBD2. Germline V lookup: CDR1 SGHTA, CDR2 FQGNSA. Germline trimming cut 1 base from V and 4 bases from J; bases unmatched to any gene: 9. This CDR3 is built from 16 residues. The CDR3 protein is CASSLGTSGAPYEQYF. CDR3 sequence (DNA): TGTGCCAGCAGCTTAGGAACTAGCGGAGCCCCATACGAGCAGTACTTC. The full variable domain, in which reference TRBV7-2 and TRBJ2-7 provide the parts outside the CDR3, is GAGVSQSPSNKVTEKGKDVELRCDPISGHTALYWYRQSLGQGLEFLIYFQGNSAPDKSGLPSDRFSAERTGGSVSTLTIQRTQQEDSAVYLCASSLGTSGAPYEQYFGPGTRLTVT.

To note about this clone: A read error may account for a junction end that differs from germline. The chain links TRBV23-1 to TRBJ2-1; 8 bases map to TRBD2. TRBV23-1 is labeled an ORF, and its function is uncertain. The CDR3 covers 17 residues. The CDR3 reads CASSQSGAGGLYNEQFF. As DNA, the CDR3 is TGCGCCAGCAGCCAATCGGGTGCGGGAGGCTTGTACAATGAGCAGTTCTTC.

The chain couples TRBV5-4 to TRBJ1-5; perhaps TRBD1 as D (5 bases). V was shortened by 0 bases and J by 7 bases, with 14 bases between the two germline ends. The germline gives CDR1 SGHNT, CDR2 YYREEE (reference sequence). The CDR3 sequence is 15 residues long. In DNA form, the CDR3 reads TGTGCCAGCAGCTTGGGTGGGTCCCGGGGGCAGCCCCAGCATTTT. It specifies CASSLGGSRGQPQHF.

This chain joins TRBV9 and TRBJ2-1; TRBD1 matches at 8 bases. Germline CDR1 reads SGDLS; CDR2 reads YYNGEE. The trim removed 4 bases at V and 9 bases at J, leaving 9 bases unmatched. This CDR3 has 14 residues. This chain's CDR3 is CASSTGQGFGEQFF. The CDR3, as DNA: TGTGCCAGCAGCACCGGACAGGGATTTGGTGAGCAGTTCTTC.

Details on this clone: Germline is not matched at one junction end, which may reflect a read error. The J gene is TRBJ2-1, the V gene TRBV29-1; 9 bases are a match to TRBD1. The CDR3 covers 16 residues. Germline V CDR1 and CDR2: SQVTM, ANQGSEA. The CDR3 loop reads CSVEDPDRGPANGQFF. In DNA, the CDR3 is TGCAGCGTTGAAGATCCGGACAGGGGCCCCGCCAATGGGCAGTTCTTC.

J is TRBJ1-4 and V is TRBV4-3; D not certain. From germline, CDR1 is LGHNA and CDR2 YSLEER. The CDR3 is 13 amino acids. V lost 0 bases and J lost 7, with 6 bases in between. CDR3 region: CASSQELAEKLFF. The CDR3 nucleotides are TGCGCCAGCAGCCAAGAGTTGGCTGAAAAACTGTTTTTT.

The rearrangement uses TRBV4-3 and TRBJ1-2; 7 nucleotides match TRBD1. Germline assignment: CDR1 LGHNA and CDR2 YSLEER. Unmatched junction bases numbered 8, after V lost 0 bases and J lost 7 bases. The CDR3 length is 15 residues. CDR3 nucleotide sequence: TGCGCCAGCAGCCAAGATCGGTCGGCAGGGGGTGGCTACACCTTC. This codes for CASSQDRSAGGGYTF.

The chain carries TRBV5-1 and TRBJ1-6; 7 bases are a match to TRBD1. Germline CDR1 reads SGHRS; CDR2 reads YFSETQ. The CDR3 length is 13 residues. The trim removed 4 bases at V and 8 bases at J, leaving 3 bases unmatched. This CDR3 is CASSNRGDSPLHF. The DNA of the CDR3 is TGCGCCAGCAGCAACAGGGGAGATTCACCCCTCCACTTT.

The rearrangement joins TRBV5-5 to TRBJ2-1, with a tentative D call TRBD2 (6 bases). Germline CDR1 SGHKS, CDR2 YYEKEE (reference sequence). The CDR3 covers 13 residues. V lost 2 bases to trimming and J lost 5 bases, with 8 bases between them. CDR3 region: CASSLWGDNEQFF. The CDR3, as DNA: TGTGCCAGCAGCTTATGGGGGGACAATGAGCAGTTCTTC. The full variable domain, in which reference TRBV5-5 and TRBJ2-1 provide the parts outside the CDR3, is DAGVTQSPTHLIKTRGQQVTLRCSPISGHKSVSWYQQVLGQGPQFIFQYYEKEERGRGNFPDRFSARQFPNYSSELNVNALLLGDSALYLCASSLWGDNEQFFGPGTRLTVL.

The J gene is TRBJ1-2, the V gene TRBV18; TRBD1 is a possible D gene (6 bases). The CDR3 contains 18 residues. The V gene's germline CDR1 is KGHSH and CDR2 LQKENI. V lost 3 bases to trimming and J lost 0 bases, with 20 bases between them. CDR3 region: CASSPRLTGPLSNYGYTF. CDR3 sequence (DNA): TGTGCCAGCTCACCCCGGCTGACAGGCCCCCTTTCTAACTATGGCTACACCTTC. The complete variable domain, with remaining parts taken from reference TRBV18 and TRBJ1-2, reads NAGVMQNPRHLVRRRGQEARLRCSPMKGHSHVYWYRQLPEEGLKFMVYLQKENIIDESGMPKERFSAEFPKEGPSILRIQQVVRGDSAAYFCASSPRLTGPLSNYGYTFGSGTRLTVV.

In this sample, this clone turned up a few times. This chain uses TRBV7-8 with TRBJ2-6, with 7 positions matching TRBD2. Germline assignment: CDR1 SGHVS and CDR2 FQNEAQ. J lost 1 base, V lost 5 bases, and 5 bases had no gene match. The CDR3 covers 16 residues. CDR3 DNA sequence: TGTGCCAGCAGCCGAGCGGGGCGATCTGGGGCCAACGTCCTGACTTTC. It encodes CASSRAGRSGANVLTF.